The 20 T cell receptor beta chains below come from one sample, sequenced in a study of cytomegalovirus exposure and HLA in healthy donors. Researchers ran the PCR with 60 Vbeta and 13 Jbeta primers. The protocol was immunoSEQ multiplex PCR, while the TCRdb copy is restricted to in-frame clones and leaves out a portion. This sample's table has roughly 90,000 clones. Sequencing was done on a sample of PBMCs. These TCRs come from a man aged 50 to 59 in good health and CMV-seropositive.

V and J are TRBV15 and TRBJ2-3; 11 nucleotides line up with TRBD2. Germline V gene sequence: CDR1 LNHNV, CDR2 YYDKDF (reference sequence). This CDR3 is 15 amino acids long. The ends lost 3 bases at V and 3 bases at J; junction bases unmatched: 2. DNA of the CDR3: TGTGCCACCAGCAGTCGACTAGCGGGGACAGATACGCAGTATTTT. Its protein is CATSSRLAGTDTQYF.

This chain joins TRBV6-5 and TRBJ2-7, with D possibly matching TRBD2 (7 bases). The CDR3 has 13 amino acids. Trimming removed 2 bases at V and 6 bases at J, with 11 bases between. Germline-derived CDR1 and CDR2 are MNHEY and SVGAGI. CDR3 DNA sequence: TGTGCCAGCAGTTACGGGGAGGGGGGCGAGCAGTACTTC. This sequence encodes CASSYGEGGEQYF.

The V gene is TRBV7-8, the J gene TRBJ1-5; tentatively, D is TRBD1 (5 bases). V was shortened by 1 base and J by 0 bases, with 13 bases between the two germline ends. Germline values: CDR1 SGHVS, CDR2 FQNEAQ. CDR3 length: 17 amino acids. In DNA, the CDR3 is TGTGCCAGCAGCTTAGTCTCTGGGGCAAATAGCAATCAGCCCCAGCATTTT. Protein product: CASSLVSGANSNQPQHF.

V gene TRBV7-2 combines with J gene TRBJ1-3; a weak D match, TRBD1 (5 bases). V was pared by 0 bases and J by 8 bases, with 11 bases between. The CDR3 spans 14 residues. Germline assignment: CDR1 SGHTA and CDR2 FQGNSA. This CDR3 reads CASSLAGAVDTIYF. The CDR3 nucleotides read TGTGCCAGCAGCTTAGCAGGGGCAGTAGACACCATATATTTT.

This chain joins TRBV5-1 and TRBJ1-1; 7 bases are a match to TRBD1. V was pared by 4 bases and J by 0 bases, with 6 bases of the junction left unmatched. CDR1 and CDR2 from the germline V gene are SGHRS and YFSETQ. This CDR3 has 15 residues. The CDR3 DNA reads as TGCGCCAGCAGCCGAACCGGGACAGTGAACACTGAAGCTTTCTTT. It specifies CASSRTGTVNTEAFF.

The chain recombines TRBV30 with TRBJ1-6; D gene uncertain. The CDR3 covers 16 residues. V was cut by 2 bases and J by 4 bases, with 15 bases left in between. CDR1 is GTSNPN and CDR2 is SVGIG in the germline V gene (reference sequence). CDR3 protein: CAWSRGPPIYNSPLHF. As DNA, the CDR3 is TGTGCCTGGAGTCGCGGCCCGCCAATTTATAATTCACCCCTCCACTTT.

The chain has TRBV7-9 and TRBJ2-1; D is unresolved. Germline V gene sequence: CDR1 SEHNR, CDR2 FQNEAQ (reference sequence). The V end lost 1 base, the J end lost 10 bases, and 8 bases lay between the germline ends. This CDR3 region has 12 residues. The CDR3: CASSLEAREQFF. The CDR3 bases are TGTGCCAGCAGCTTAGAAGCTAGAGAGCAGTTCTTC. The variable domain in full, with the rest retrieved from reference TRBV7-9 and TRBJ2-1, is DTGVSQNPRHKITKRGQNVTFRCDPISEHNRLYWYRQTLGQGPEFLTYFQNEAQLEKSRLLSDRFSAERPKGSFSTLEIQRTEQGDSAMYLCASSLEAREQFFGPGTRLTVL.

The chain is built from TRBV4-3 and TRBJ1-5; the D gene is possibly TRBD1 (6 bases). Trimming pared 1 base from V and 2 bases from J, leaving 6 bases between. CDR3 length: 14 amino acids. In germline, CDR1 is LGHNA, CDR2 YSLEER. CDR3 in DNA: TGCGCCAGCAGCCAAGGACAGGGCAATCAGCCCCAGCATTTT. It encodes CASSQGQGNQPQHF.

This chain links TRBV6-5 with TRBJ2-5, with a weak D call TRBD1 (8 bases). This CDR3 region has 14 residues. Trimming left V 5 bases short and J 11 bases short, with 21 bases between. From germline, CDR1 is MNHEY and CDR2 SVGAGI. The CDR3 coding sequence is TGTGCCAGCAGTATCCTGGACAGGGAGGGGGAGCAGTACTTC. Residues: CASSILDREGEQYF.

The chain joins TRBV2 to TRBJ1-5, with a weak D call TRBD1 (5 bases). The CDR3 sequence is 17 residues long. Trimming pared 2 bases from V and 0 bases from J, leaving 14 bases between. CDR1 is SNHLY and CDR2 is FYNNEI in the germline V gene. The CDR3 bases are TGTGCCAGCAGTGAAATATCAGGGCCTTATAGCAATCAGCCCCAGCATTTT. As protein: CASSEISGPYSNQPQHF.

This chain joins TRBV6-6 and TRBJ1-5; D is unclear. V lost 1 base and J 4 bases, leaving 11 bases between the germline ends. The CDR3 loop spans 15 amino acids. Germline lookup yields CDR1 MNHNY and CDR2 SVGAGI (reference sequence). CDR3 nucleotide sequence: TGTGCCAGCAGTTACTGGGCAGGTCAAAATCAGCCCCAGCATTTT. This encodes CASSYWAGQNQPQHF.

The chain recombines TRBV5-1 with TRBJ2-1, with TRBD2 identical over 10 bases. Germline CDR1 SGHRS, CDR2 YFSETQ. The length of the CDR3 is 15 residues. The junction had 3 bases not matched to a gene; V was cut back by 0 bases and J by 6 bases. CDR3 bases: TGCGCCAGCAGCTTGGGACTAGCGGGTCCCAATGAGCAGTTCTTC. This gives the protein CASSLGLAGPNEQFF.

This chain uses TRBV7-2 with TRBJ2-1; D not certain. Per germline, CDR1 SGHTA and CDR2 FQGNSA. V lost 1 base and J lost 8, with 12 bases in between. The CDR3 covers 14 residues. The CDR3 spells CASSLVPTRDEQFF. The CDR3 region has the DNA TGTGCCAGCAGCTTAGTCCCCACTCGCGATGAGCAGTTCTTC.

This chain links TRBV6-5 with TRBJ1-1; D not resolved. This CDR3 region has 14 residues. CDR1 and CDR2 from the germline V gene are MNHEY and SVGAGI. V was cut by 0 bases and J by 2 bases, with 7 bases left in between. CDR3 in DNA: TGTGCCAGCAGTTACTCGATGGCCAACACTGAAGCTTTCTTT. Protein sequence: CASSYSMANTEAFF.

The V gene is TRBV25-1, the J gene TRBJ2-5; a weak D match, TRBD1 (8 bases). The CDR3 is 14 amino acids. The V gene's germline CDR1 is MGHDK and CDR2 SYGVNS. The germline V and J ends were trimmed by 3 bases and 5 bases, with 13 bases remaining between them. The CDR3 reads CASSENRGGETQYF. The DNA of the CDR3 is TGTGCCAGCAGTGAGAACAGGGGGGGGGAGACCCAGTACTTC.

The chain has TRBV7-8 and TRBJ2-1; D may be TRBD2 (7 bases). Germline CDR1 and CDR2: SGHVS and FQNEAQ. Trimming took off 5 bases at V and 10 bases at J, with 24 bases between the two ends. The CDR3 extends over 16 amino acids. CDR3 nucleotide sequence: TGTGCCAGCAGCCCCCTGGGGGCGGGAGTACGGTGGGAGCAGTTCTTC. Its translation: CASSPLGAGVRWEQFF.

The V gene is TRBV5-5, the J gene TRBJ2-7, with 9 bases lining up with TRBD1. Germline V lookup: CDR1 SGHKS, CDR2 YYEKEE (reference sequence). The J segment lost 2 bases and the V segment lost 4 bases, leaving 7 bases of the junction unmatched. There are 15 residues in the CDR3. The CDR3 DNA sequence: TGTGCCAGCAGCCTACGGGACAGGGATACCTACGAGCAGTACTTC. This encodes CASSLRDRDTYEQYF.

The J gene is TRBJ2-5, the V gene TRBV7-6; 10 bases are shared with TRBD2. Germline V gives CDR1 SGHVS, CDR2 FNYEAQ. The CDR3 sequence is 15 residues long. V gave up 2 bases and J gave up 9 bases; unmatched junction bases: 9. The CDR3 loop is CASSLWEAGGQAQYF. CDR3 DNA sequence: TGTGCCAGCAGCTTATGGGAAGCGGGAGGGCAGGCCCAGTACTTC.

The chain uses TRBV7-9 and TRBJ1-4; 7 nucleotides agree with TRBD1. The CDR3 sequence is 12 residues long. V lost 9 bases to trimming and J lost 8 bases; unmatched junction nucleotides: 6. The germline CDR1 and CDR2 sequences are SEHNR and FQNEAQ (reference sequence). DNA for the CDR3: TGTGCCAGTAACAGGGGTGGCGAAAAACTGTTTTTT. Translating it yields CASNRGGEKLFF.

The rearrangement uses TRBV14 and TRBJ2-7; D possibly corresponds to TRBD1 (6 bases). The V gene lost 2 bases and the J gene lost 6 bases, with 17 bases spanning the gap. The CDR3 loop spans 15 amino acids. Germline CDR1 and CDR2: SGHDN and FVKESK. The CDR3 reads CASSQTGSGVGEQYF. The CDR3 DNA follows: TGTGCCAGCAGCCAAACAGGGAGTGGAGTAGGCGAGCAGTACTTC.